A selection of T cell receptor beta chains follows, all from one sample in a study of T cells in Graves' hyperthyroidism and ophthalmopathy. TCRdb re-called the multiplex PCR reads with MiXCR, one entry per CDR3 protein. The top ten clones hold roughly 13% of a sample with around 520,000 distinct CDR3 sequences, 12% to 15% of them seen once. The sample was blood. The source is a woman between 35 and 50 years old with Graves' hyperthyroidism. The CDR3 runs from the conserved cysteine through the conserved F or W.

J: TRBJ2-1
V: TRBV2
CDR3: CASSDDPGLAGYNEQFF

J: TRBJ2-7
V: TRBV2
CDR3: CASREDRGPVYEQYF

J: TRBJ1-4
V: TRBV19
CDR3: CASRRGTGPLAANEKLFF

J: TRBJ2-5
V: TRBV19
CDR3: CASSALRGETQYF

J: TRBJ1-2
V: TRBV28
CDR3: CASSLGGAYGYTF

J: TRBJ2-2
V: TRBV6-5
CDR3: CASSYSDRVTGELFF

J: TRBJ2-5
V: TRBV7-2
CDR3: CASSQNPGTSGETQYF

J: TRBJ2-7
V: TRBV13
CDR3: CASSSGPGYEQYF

J: TRBJ2-5
V: TRBV6-6
CDR3: CASSYSTGVETQYF

J: TRBJ2-5
V: TRBV5-1
CDR3: CASSLDSTPPVTQYF

J: TRBJ2-1
V: TRBV3-1
CDR3: CASSQRIAASSYNEQFF

J: TRBJ1-1
V: TRBV6-1
CDR3: CASSVWDPTAAFF

J: TRBJ1-2
V: TRBV28
CDR3: CASSTTGGWDGYTF

J: TRBJ1-5
V: TRBV20-1
CDR3: CSARAGTSDQPQHF

J: TRBJ2-3
V: TRBV20-1
CDR3: CSARDLVLAGGTDTQYF

J: TRBJ1-6
V: TRBV3-1
CDR3: CASSQLFRDSPLHF

J: TRBJ2-7
V: TRBV6-1
CDR3: CASSEATPYEQYF

J: TRBJ2-3
V: TRBV12-5
CDR3: CASGLNGGTTDTQYF

J: TRBJ2-7
V: TRBV6-2/TRBV6-3
CDR3: CASSYRTASYEQYF

J: TRBJ1-5
V: TRBV6-2/TRBV6-3
CDR3: CASSYSSRLNQPQHF

J: TRBJ1-4
V: TRBV18
CDR3: CASSRGTGDEKLFF

J: TRBJ2-7
V: TRBV29-1
CDR3: CSVSGGRRGKGDEQYF

J: TRBJ2-1
V: TRBV29-1
CDR3: CSVVRLSYNEQFF

J: TRBJ2-3
V: TRBV5-6
CDR3: CASSPPGTGQDTQYF

J: TRBJ2-3
V: TRBV24-1
CDR3: CATSDSSGRGTDTQYF

J: TRBJ2-2
V: TRBV7-2
CDR3: CASSLGWREELFF

J: TRBJ2-1
V: TRBV10-3
CDR3: CATSESMGGPSSEQFF

J: TRBJ2-3
V: TRBV18
CDR3: CASSQSTEDTQYF

J: TRBJ1-1
V: TRBV2
CDR3: CASSEGRVMNTEAFF

J: TRBJ2-3
V: TRBV4-2
CDR3: CASSQDRITTSTDTQYF

J: TRBJ2-5
V: TRBV20-1
CDR3: CSVRTSYEETQYF

J: TRBJ2-7
V: TRBV30
CDR3: CAWSRVGGEQYF

J: TRBJ2-7
V: TRBV18
CDR3: CASSPSGQGPYEQYF

J: TRBJ2-3
V: TRBV2
CDR3: CASRFNREDTQYF

J: TRBJ1-5
V: TRBV2
CDR3: CASSESRGLSTASNQPQHF

J: TRBJ2-7
V: TRBV4-2
CDR3: CASSQDGGNMYEQYF

J: TRBJ1-5
V: TRBV6-5
CDR3: CASSYSVQDNQPQHF

J: TRBJ2-7
V: TRBV30
CDR3: CAWSVSYEQYF

J: TRBJ1-1
V: TRBV2
CDR3: CASFRTEAPTEAFF

J: TRBJ1-3
V: TRBV30
CDR3: CAWSVPGASGNTIYF

J: TRBJ1-2
V: TRBV6-1
CDR3: CASSEALWTQYGYTF

J: TRBJ1-1
V: TRBV19
CDR3: CASSRFQQGAEAFF

J: TRBJ2-7
V: TRBV29-1
CDR3: CSVEGQGYEQYF

J: TRBJ1-4
V: TRBV6-1
CDR3: CASSFPTDKATNEKLFF

J: TRBJ2-7
V: TRBV7-2
CDR3: CASSIGSVTYEQYF

J: TRBJ2-7
V: TRBV6-1
CDR3: CASSRAGSNYEQYF

J: TRBJ2-1
V: TRBV12-3/TRBV12-4
CDR3: CASSSRDIPSDHNEQFF

J: TRBJ2-1
V: TRBV3-1
CDR3: CASSLDSGHNEQFF

J: TRBJ2-7
V: TRBV28
CDR3: CASSLWGTGANEQYF

J: TRBJ1-5
V: TRBV7-9
CDR3: CASSLAVGQQRAQHF